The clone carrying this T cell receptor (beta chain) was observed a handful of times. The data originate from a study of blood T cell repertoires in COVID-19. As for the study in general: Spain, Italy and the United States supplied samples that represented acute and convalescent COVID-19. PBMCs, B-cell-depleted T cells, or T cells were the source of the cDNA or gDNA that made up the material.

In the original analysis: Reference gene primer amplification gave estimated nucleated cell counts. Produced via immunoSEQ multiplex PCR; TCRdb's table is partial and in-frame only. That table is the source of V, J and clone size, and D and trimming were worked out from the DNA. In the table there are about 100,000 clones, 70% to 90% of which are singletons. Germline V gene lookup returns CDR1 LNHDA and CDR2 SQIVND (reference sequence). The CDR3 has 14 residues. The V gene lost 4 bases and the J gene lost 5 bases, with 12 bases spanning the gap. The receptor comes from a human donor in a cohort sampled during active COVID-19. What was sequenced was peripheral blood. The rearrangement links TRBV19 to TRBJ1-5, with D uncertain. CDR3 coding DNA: TGTGCCAGTAGTAGCGTCGCCAACTATCAGCCCCAGCATTTT. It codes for CASSSVANYQPQHF.